Each of the 5 T cell receptor beta chains below was sequenced from the same sample in a study of blood T cell repertoires in COVID-19. Sequencing used immunoSEQ multiplex PCR; TCRdb keeps in-frame clones, though not all of them. The sample lists some 140,000 clones, 84% occurring once. Source material: peripheral blood. These receptor sequences come from a human donor in a cohort sampled during active COVID-19.

The rearrangement joins TRBV4-1 to TRBJ1-4; 7 bases agree with TRBD1. The CDR3 totals 17 residues. The junction had 12 bases not matched to a gene; V was cut back by 1 base and J by 7 bases. CDR1 is MGHRA, CDR2 YSYEKL, per germline. The CDR3 nucleotides read TGCGCCAGCAGCCAAGTCAACGGCGGGAGGGGGCTTGAAAAACTGTTTTTT. As protein: CASSQVNGGRGLEKLFF.

V and J are TRBV7-2 and TRBJ2-2; a possible D gene is TRBD2 (6 bases). The CDR3 length is 15 residues. Germline CDR1 is SGHTA and CDR2 is FQGNSA. V lost 3 bases and J lost 4, with 12 bases in between. The CDR3, as DNA: TGTGCCAGCAGCTTTCGACGGGGGAGCACCGGGGAGCTGTTTTTT. Amino acid sequence: CASSFRRGSTGELFF.

The chain is built from TRBV15 and TRBJ2-3; TRBD2 aligns across 9 bases. CDR1 is LNHNV, CDR2 YYDKDF, per germline (reference sequence). Trimming removed 1 base from V and 2 bases from J; junction bases left unmatched: 13. The CDR3 is made up of 19 amino acids. The CDR3 region has the DNA TGTGCCACCAGCAGAGCCCACAAAGCGGGGGGTTTTCCCACAGATACGCAGTATTTT. Translating gives CATSRAHKAGGFPTDTQYF.

This sequence joins TRBV6-6 and TRBJ1-2; possibly TRBD1 for D (5 bases). The V end was cut by 5 bases, the J end by 4 bases, with 23 bases between. The CDR3 consists of 17 residues. CDR1 MNHNY and CDR2 SVGAGI come from the germline V gene (reference sequence). The CDR3 bases are TGTGCCAGCAGTCGCGCCCTTGTGGGGGGGTCCCTCTATGGCTACACCTTC. Protein product: CASSRALVGGSLYGYTF.

CDR3 loop: CASNPGGTEAFF. Here the CDR3 DNA reads TGTGCCAGCAACCCTGGGGGGACTGAAGCTTTCTTT. The chain combines TRBV2 with TRBJ1-1; the D gene is possibly TRBD1 (5 bases). Per germline, CDR1 SNHLY and CDR2 FYNNEI. This CDR3 contains 12 residues. The V gene lost 7 bases and the J gene lost 5 bases, with 11 bases spanning the gap.